This T cell receptor (beta chain) stems from a study of T cell responses to AZD1222 COVID-19 vaccine. Whole-study results and caveats: Donors, mostly white British, included more females; clonal diversity was possibly underestimated.

Produced via immunoSEQ multiplex PCR; TCRdb's table is partial and in-frame only. The sample includes about 150,000 clones, roughly nine tenths of them seen just once. In regard to this clone: Its matching antigen is unknown.

The CDR3 sequence is 13 residues long. Germline V lookup: CDR1 WSHSY, CDR2 SAAADI. With 4 bases clipped from V and 5 bases from J, the junction kept 2 bases outside the gene matches. Source: peripheral blood, taken on day 0 of AZD1222 vaccination. The chain has TRBV10-2 and TRBJ2-5; 9 nucleotides line up with TRBD1. The TCR was taken from an adult in good health. CDR3 amino acids: CASSGTGVETQYF. The CDR3, as DNA: TGCGCCAGCAGTGGGACAGGGGTCGAGACCCAGTACTTC.